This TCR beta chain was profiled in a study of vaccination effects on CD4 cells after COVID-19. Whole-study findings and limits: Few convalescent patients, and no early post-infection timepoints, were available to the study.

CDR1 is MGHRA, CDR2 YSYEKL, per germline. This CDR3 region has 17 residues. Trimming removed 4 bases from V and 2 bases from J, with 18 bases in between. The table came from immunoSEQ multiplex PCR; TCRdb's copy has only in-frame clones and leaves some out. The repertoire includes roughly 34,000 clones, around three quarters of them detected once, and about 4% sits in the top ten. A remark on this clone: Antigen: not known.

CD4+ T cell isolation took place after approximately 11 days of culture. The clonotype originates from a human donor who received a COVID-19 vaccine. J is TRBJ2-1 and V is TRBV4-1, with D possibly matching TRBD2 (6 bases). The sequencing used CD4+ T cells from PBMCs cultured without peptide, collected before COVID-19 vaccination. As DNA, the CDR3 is TGCGCCAGCAGCCGCCTGGCGGGACTTTCAACCTACAATGAGCAGTTCTTC. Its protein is CASSRLAGLSTYNEQFF.